The rows below give T cell receptor beta chains drawn from one sample of a study of T cells in Graves' hyperthyroidism and ophthalmopathy. TCRdb redid the calling of the multiplex PCR reads with MiXCR, one entry per CDR3 protein. Here the sample spans 370,000 or so distinct CDR3 sequences, roughly 14% being singletons. Sequenced: blood. The receptors here all came from a man in his thirties or forties with Graves' hyperthyroidism that later progressed to Graves' ophthalmopathy. The CDR3 runs from the conserved cysteine through the conserved F or W. D genes are given only for firm matches. Some rows mark clone size as missing; the rest say once, few, many or name a class of expanded clone.

V gene	J gene	D gene	clone size	CDR3 protein	CDR3 DNA
TRBV10-3	TRBJ1-2	TRBD1	NA	CAIRPRDRVRDGYTF	TGTGCCATCAGGCCCAGGGACAGGGTGAGGGATGGCTACACCTTC
TRBV18	TRBJ2-5	NA	few	CASSPLGSHRQKETQYF	TGTGCCAGCTCACCTCTGGGCTCTCATCGCCAAAAAGAGACCCAGTACTTC
TRBV11-3	TRBJ1-2	TRBD1	many	CASSSTRDRAQYGYTF	TGTGCCAGCAGCTCTACCCGGGACAGGGCACAGTATGGCTACACCTTC
TRBV5-6	TRBJ2-7	NA	NA	CASSLWGDSYEQYF	TGTGCCAGCAGCTTGTGGGGGGATTCCTACGAGCAGTACTTC
TRBV11-2	TRBJ2-1	TRBD1	few	CASSLRTGLAYNEQFF	TGTGCCAGCAGCTTACGGACAGGGCTCGCCTACAATGAGCAGTTCTTC
TRBV30	TRBJ2-3	NA	few	CAWSVDSTDTQYF	TGTGCCTGGAGTGTTGACAGCACAGATACGCAGTATTTT
TRBV7-8	TRBJ1-6	NA	many	CASSYQRGGSPLHF	TGTGCCAGCAGCTATCAACGTGGGGGCTCACCCCTCCACTTT
TRBV7-2	TRBJ1-2	NA	NA	CASSQAPFYGYTF	TGCGCCAGCAGCCAAGCGCCCTTCTATGGCTACACCTTC
TRBV20-1	TRBJ2-3	NA	many	CSAKDTQYF	TGCAGTGCTAAGGATACGCAGTATTTT
TRBV28	TRBJ2-7	TRBD1	many	CASSPGQWGPHEQYF	TGTGCCAGCAGTCCGGGACAGTGGGGCCCCCACGAGCAGTACTTC
TRBV11-2	TRBJ2-1	NA	many	CASSRRRDNEQFF	TGTGCCAGCAGCCGCCGGAGGGACAATGAGCAGTTCTTC
TRBV6-5	TRBJ1-3	NA	few	CASSYQDSGNTIYF	TGTGCCAGCAGTTACCAGGACTCTGGAAACACCATATATTTT
TRBV11-2	TRBJ1-2	TRBD1	many	CASSSGQGADGYTF	TGTGCCAGCAGCTCCGGACAGGGGGCGGATGGCTACACCTTC
TRBV5-6	TRBJ2-5	NA	NA	CASSPEGGASQETQYF	TGTGCCAGCAGCCCGGAAGGGGGGGCCAGTCAAGAGACCCAGTACTTC
TRBV7-9	TRBJ2-7	NA	few	CASSLGQLIYEQYF	TGTGCCAGCAGCTTAGGCCAGTTAATCTACGAGCAGTACTTC
TRBV4-1	TRBJ2-5	TRBD2	NA	CASSQIRGGASYAETQYF	TGCGCCAGCAGCCAAATACGCGGGGGGGCCTCTTACGCAGAGACCCAGTACTTC
TRBV12-3/TRBV12-4	TRBJ1-1	NA	many	CASSTGMNTEAFF	TGTGCCAGCAGCACAGGGATGAACACTGAAGCTTTCTTT
TRBV11-3	TRBJ2-3	TRBD2	NA	CASTLSGGADTQYF	TGTGCCAGCACCCTCAGCGGGGGGGCAGATACGCAGTATTTT
TRBV9	TRBJ2-2	TRBD2	NA	CASSATTSGDTNTGELFF	TGTGCCAGCAGCGCCACAACTAGCGGGGATACGAACACCGGGGAGCTGTTTTTT
TRBV3-1	TRBJ1-1	NA	many	CASSQLGETEAFF	TGTGCCAGCAGCCAACTAGGGGAGACTGAAGCTTTCTTT
TRBV6-1	TRBJ1-5	NA	many	CASRRTEGGQPQHF	TGTGCCAGCCGGAGAACAGAAGGGGGTCAGCCCCAGCATTTT
TRBV5-1	TRBJ1-1	NA	many	CASSSTVNTEAFF	TGCGCCAGCAGCTCGACGGTGAACACTGAAGCTTTCTTT
TRBV6-1	TRBJ1-5	NA	many	CASSSLSAPINQPQHF	TGTGCCAGCAGTTCTTTGTCGGCACCTATCAATCAGCCCCAGCATTTT
TRBV12-3/TRBV12-4	TRBJ2-7	NA	NA	CASSFGKGEQYF	TGTGCCAGCAGTTTCGGAAAGGGAGAGCAGTACTTC
TRBV7-9	TRBJ2-1	NA	many	CAGTQDGTPYNEQFF	TGTGCCGGTACCCAGGACGGGACCCCCTACAATGAGCAGTTCTTC
TRBV12-3/TRBV12-4	TRBJ2-5	NA	many	CASSLEVSGLRTQYF	TGTGCCAGCAGCCTTGAGGTTTCAGGACTAAGGACCCAGTACTTC
TRBV20-1	TRBJ1-3	TRBD1	few	CSASDRASGNTIYF	TGCAGTGCTTCCGACAGGGCCTCTGGAAACACCATATATTTT
TRBV11-2	TRBJ2-7	NA	many	CASSRTETYEQYF	TGTGCCAGCAGTCGGACGGAGACCTACGAGCAGTACTTC
TRBV30	TRBJ1-5	NA	many	CAWSVWPTNQPQHF	TGTGCCTGGAGTGTTTGGCCGACAAATCAGCCCCAGCATTTT
TRBV12-3/TRBV12-4	TRBJ1-4	NA	NA	CASSLVAEEKLFF	TGTGCCAGCAGTTTGGTTGCGGAAGAAAAACTGTTTTTT
TRBV20-1	TRBJ2-3	NA	NA	CSGAPHFDTQYF	TGCAGTGGGGCCCCCCATTTCGATACGCAGTATTTT
TRBV5-1	TRBJ1-3	NA	many	CASRADSGNTIYF	TGCGCCAGCAGGGCAGACTCTGGAAACACCATATATTTT
TRBV19	TRBJ2-1	NA	few	CASTQHQATSYNEQFF	TGTGCCAGTACCCAGCACCAGGCTACCTCCTACAATGAGCAGTTCTTC
TRBV27	TRBJ2-3	TRBD1	many	CASSRDSDTDTQYF	TGTGCCAGCAGCAGGGACAGCGACACAGATACGCAGTATTTT
TRBV12-3/TRBV12-4	TRBJ2-1	TRBD2	NA	CASGESVPSGGYEQFF	TGTGCCAGCGGTGAATCTGTCCCTAGCGGGGGCTATGAGCAGTTCTTC
TRBV5-1	TRBJ2-7	NA	few	CASRGENYEQYF	TGCGCCAGCAGGGGAGAAAACTACGAGCAGTACTTC
TRBV5-6	TRBJ2-7	NA	NA	CASSSEASSYEQYF	TGTGCCAGCAGCTCCGAGGCGAGCTCCTACGAGCAGTACTTC
TRBV10-3	TRBJ2-7	TRBD1	once	CAISGSTGGEQYF	TGTGCCATCAGCGGATCGACAGGGGGCGAGCAGTACTTC
TRBV20-1	TRBJ1-4	NA	NA	CSARDIRKENEKLFF	TGCAGTGCTAGAGATATTCGGAAGGAGAATGAAAAACTGTTTTTT
TRBV27	TRBJ2-6	NA	few	CASSLTDRAGANVLTF	TGTGCCAGCAGTTTAACGGACAGAGCTGGGGCCAACGTCCTGACTTTC
TRBV18	TRBJ2-5	NA	many	CASSPSGFETQYF	TGTGCCAGCTCACCCTCAGGGTTTGAGACCCAGTACTTC
TRBV12-3/TRBV12-4	TRBJ1-2	NA	many	CASSSLAVVQIDGYTF	TGTGCCAGCAGCTCCCTTGCGGTGGTACAGATTGATGGCTACACCTTC
TRBV6-2/TRBV6-3	TRBJ2-1	TRBD1	NA	CASSYSRQGANEQFF	TGTGCCAGCAGTTACTCGAGACAGGGGGCGAATGAGCAGTTCTTC